This T cell receptor (beta chain) originates from a study of OX40 agonist ivuxolimab in advanced cancers. Measured with immunoSEQ multiplex PCR; TCRdb has only the in-frame clones, and not every one. The sample consists of 40,000 to 60,000 clones, 79% of them appearing once. The germline V gene has CDR1 MDHEN and CDR2 SYDVKM. This CDR3 has 12 residues. The gene calls are TRBV28 and TRBJ2-2, with D unresolved. The specimen comprised CD4+ or CD8+ T cells sorted from blood, sampled in a trial of the OX40 agonist ivuxolimab. The sequence derives from an adult with an advanced solid tumor such as melanoma, head and neck, liver or kidney cancer. This chain's CDR3 is CEAQSNTGELFF. DNA for the CDR3: TGTGAGGCGCAATCGAACACCGGGGAGCTGTTTTTT. Combining the CDR3 with reference TRBV28 and TRBJ2-2 gives the whole variable domain DVKVTQSSRYLVKRTGEKVFLECVQDMDHENMFWYRQDPGLGLRLIYFSYDVKMKEKGDIPEGYSVSREKKERFSLILESASTNQTSMYLCEAQSNTGELFFGEGSRLTVL.